Shown below are 32 T cell receptor beta chains from a single sample sequenced in a study of cytomegalovirus exposure and HLA in healthy donors. This PCR relied on a set of 60 Vbeta primers and 13 Jbeta primers. Sequencing used immunoSEQ multiplex PCR; TCRdb keeps in-frame clones, though not all of them. This table lists about 110,000 clones. The sample consisted of PBMCs. The receptors shown here come from a man aged 40-55 years in good health and CMV-seropositive.

The genes are TRBV27 and TRBJ2-5; maybe TRBD2 (5 bases). In germline, CDR1 is MNHEY, CDR2 SMNVEV (reference sequence). The CDR3 is 14 amino acids. V was cut by 0 bases and J by 1 base, with 6 bases left in between. This CDR3 reads CASSLSGSQETQYF. CDR3 nucleotide sequence: TGTGCCAGCAGTTTATCTGGGAGCCAAGAGACCCAGTACTTC.

V usage is TRBV5-4 and J usage is TRBJ2-2, with D maybe TRBD1 (5 bases). The CDR3 extends over 14 amino acids. V shed 1 base and J shed 1 base, with 5 bases lying between them. The germline gives CDR1 SGHNT, CDR2 YYREEE (reference sequence). The CDR3 DNA is TGTGCCAGCAGCTTGACAGGGAACACCGGGGAGCTGTTTTTT. As protein: CASSLTGNTGELFF. Drawing the rest from reference TRBV5-4 and TRBJ2-2, the complete variable domain is ETGVTQSPTHLIKTRGQQVTLRCSSQSGHNTVSWYQQALGQGPQFIFQYYREEENGRGNFPPRFSGLQFPNYSSELNVNALELDDSALYLCASSLTGNTGELFFGEGSRLTVL.

The chain has TRBV7-9 and TRBJ2-7; D not resolved. In germline, CDR1 is SEHNR, CDR2 FQNEAQ (reference sequence). The CDR3 loop spans 12 amino acids. Trimming left V 2 bases short and J 3 bases short, with 5 bases between. The CDR3 nucleotides read TGTGCCAGCAGCTTAAGCTTCTACGAGCAGTACTTC. Translated, it gives CASSLSFYEQYF.

The chain carries TRBV28 and TRBJ2-5, with 9 bases matching TRBD1. J gave up 2 bases and V 4 bases, and 8 bases lay outside the gene matches. Germline CDR1 is MDHEN and CDR2 is SYDVKM. The CDR3 consists of 16 residues. The CDR3 sequence is CASSSTFGQGQETQYF. The CDR3 coding sequence is TGTGCCAGCAGTTCGACCTTCGGACAGGGGCAAGAGACCCAGTACTTC. Together with reference TRBV28 and TRBJ2-5, the CDR3 gives the full variable domain: DVKVTQSSRYLVKRTGEKVFLECVQDMDHENMFWYRQDPGLGLRLIYFSYDVKMKEKGDIPEGYSVSREKKERFSLILESASTNQTSMYLCASSSTFGQGQETQYFGPGTRLLVL.

The rearrangement links TRBV18 to TRBJ2-5; 8 nucleotides match TRBD1. CDR1 is KGHSH, CDR2 LQKENI, per germline. V lost 0 bases and J lost 5; bases outside the gene matches: 5. The CDR3 totals 15 residues. The CDR3 sequence is CASSPPQGAWETQYF. The CDR3 region has the DNA TGTGCCAGCTCACCACCTCAGGGGGCTTGGGAGACCCAGTACTTC.

This chain connects TRBV20-1 to TRBJ1-1; 7 nucleotides line up with TRBD1. The V gene's germline CDR1 is DFQATT and CDR2 SNEGSKA (reference sequence). The J segment lost 8 bases and the V segment lost 6 bases, leaving 6 bases of the junction unmatched. This CDR3 region has 11 residues. The CDR3 nucleotides are TGCAGTGCATGGACAGGAGTAGAAGCTTTCTTT. Residues: CSAWTGVEAFF.

V gene TRBV19 combines with J gene TRBJ1-2; 8 bases line up with TRBD1. CDR3 size: 15 residues. With V trimmed by 6 bases and J by 1 base, 7 bases remained unmatched. Germline-derived CDR1 and CDR2 are LNHDA and SQIVND (reference sequence). The CDR3 bases are TGTGCCAGTAGGCTCGGACAGGGTTTTAACTATGGCTACACCTTC. Translated, it gives CASRLGQGFNYGYTF.

The chain recombines TRBV30 with TRBJ1-2; weak D call: TRBD1 (5 bases). CDR1 is GTSNPN, CDR2 SVGIG, per germline (reference sequence). The CDR3 spans 15 residues. V lost 0 bases, J lost 8 bases, and 19 bases lay in between. The CDR3 nucleotides read TGTGCCTGGAGTGTATCCGGCAGGGCCCTAGTGGGCTACACCTTC. Its translation: CAWSVSGRALVGYTF.

V is TRBV6-5 and J is TRBJ1-1; 8 bases align to TRBD1. The CDR3 spans 16 residues. The germline CDR1 and CDR2 sequences are MNHEY and SVGAGI. The junction had 10 bases not matched to a gene; V was cut back by 2 bases and J by 5 bases. CDR3 nucleotides: TGTGCCAGCAGTTACCGGTCGCAGGGGGCCAGGACTGAAGCTTTCTTT. As protein: CASSYRSQGARTEAFF.

The V call is TRBV28, the J call TRBJ2-7; 12 bases map to TRBD2. Looked up from germline, CDR1 is MDHEN and CDR2 is SYDVKM. The CDR3 contains 16 residues. V lost 5 bases to trimming and J lost 2 bases; unmatched junction nucleotides: 7. The CDR3 here is CASSPLGLAGTYEQYF. CDR3 DNA: TGTGCCAGCAGTCCCCTAGGACTAGCGGGAACCTACGAGCAGTACTTC.

The chain has TRBV19 and TRBJ2-5, with D possibly TRBD2 on 6 matching bases. The germline gives CDR1 LNHDA, CDR2 SQIVND (reference sequence). V was trimmed by 3 bases and J by 1 base, leaving 15 bases between them. CDR3 size: 16 residues. The CDR3 nucleotides read TGTGCCAGTAGTATCCGATCCGGAGGGACCCAAGAGACCCAGTACTTC. Translated: CASSIRSGGTQETQYF.

The genes are TRBV7-9 and TRBJ2-1; 8 bases agree with TRBD2. Trimming at V came to 4 bases and at J to 6 bases, leaving 8 bases not matched to a gene. Germline-derived CDR1 and CDR2 are SEHNR and FQNEAQ (reference sequence). CDR3 length: 15 amino acids. Written as DNA, the CDR3 is TGTGCCAGCAGCTCGGAGCGGGAGAGAGGCAATGAGCAGTTCTTC. This encodes CASSSERERGNEQFF.

The CDR3 sequence is CASSFGGFQSYEQYF. As DNA, the CDR3 is TGTGCCAGCAGCTTCGGAGGGTTCCAATCCTACGAGCAGTACTTC. The chain uses TRBV5-4 and TRBJ2-7, with D perhaps TRBD2 (6 bases). CDR1 and CDR2 (germline): SGHNT, YYREEE (reference sequence). V lost 2 bases, J lost 1 base, and 13 bases lay in between. This CDR3 is 15 amino acids long.

This chain uses TRBV6-1 with TRBJ1-1; TRBD1 might be the D (6 bases). V lost 8 bases and J 0 bases, leaving 10 bases between the germline ends. Germline CDR1 and CDR2: MNHNS and SASEGT. The CDR3 sequence is 13 residues long. CDR3 DNA: TGTGCCAGCCCGCAGGGGATGAACACTGAAGCTTTCTTT. It codes for CASPQGMNTEAFF.

This rearrangement joins TRBV27 to TRBJ2-7; no clear D. CDR1 is MNHEY and CDR2 is SMNVEV in the germline V gene (reference sequence). The CDR3 length is 14 residues. With 2 bases removed from V and 1 base from J, the gap between germline ends came to 9 bases. The CDR3 DNA reads as TGTGCCAGCAGTTTAACCCCGGAGTCCTACGAGCAGTACTTC. It specifies CASSLTPESYEQYF.

The genes are TRBV19 and TRBJ2-1; 12 bases line up with TRBD2. Germline loops: CDR1 LNHDA, CDR2 SQIVND (reference sequence). J was trimmed by 2 bases and V by 3 bases; bases with no gene match: 8. This CDR3 contains 18 residues. The CDR3 reads CASSMDSSGRAAYNEQFF. The CDR3 DNA reads as TGTGCCAGTAGTATGGATTCTAGCGGGAGGGCCGCCTACAATGAGCAGTTCTTC.

V and J are TRBV29-1 and TRBJ2-1, with D unresolved. The ends were cut back, 7 bases at V and 7 bases at J, with 11 bases in the middle. The germline V gene has CDR1 SQVTM and CDR2 ANQGSEA. There are 11 residues in the CDR3. The CDR3 DNA reads as TGCAGCGCCGAGAACCGGAATGAGCAGTTCTTC. Its protein is CSAENRNEQFF.

The chain uses TRBV5-1 and TRBJ2-5; possible D gene TRBD2, 5 bases. The length of the CDR3 is 14 residues. Germline V gene data show CDR1 as SGHRS and CDR2 as YFSETQ. V dropped 0 bases and J dropped 4 bases, with 10 bases sitting between them. The CDR3 nucleotides read TGCGCCAGCAGCTTGGCGGGATGGAGAGAGACCCAGTACTTC. Translation: CASSLAGWRETQYF.

The chain links TRBV5-1 to TRBJ2-1; 12 bases line up with TRBD2. The CDR3 has 19 amino acids. Germline-derived CDR1 and CDR2 are SGHRS and YFSETQ. The V and J ends lost 2 bases and 2 bases, in that order; junction bases with no gene match: 11. CDR3 in DNA: TGCGCCAGCAGCTTTTGGACTAGCGGGACCGGAGACACCTACAATGAGCAGTTCTTC. It yields the protein CASSFWTSGTGDTYNEQFF.

The V call is TRBV7-9, the J call TRBJ1-2; D ambiguous. The CDR3 sequence is 11 residues long. The V end lost 2 bases, the J end lost 6 bases, and 4 bases lay between the germline ends. The germline V gene encodes CDR1 SEHNR and CDR2 FQNEAQ (reference sequence). CDR3 amino acids: CASSLQDGYTF. CDR3 bases: TGTGCCAGCAGCTTACAGGATGGCTACACCTTC.

V usage is TRBV29-1 and J usage is TRBJ2-4; tentative D call: TRBD2 (5 bases). The CDR3 runs 13 residues. V lost 6 bases, J lost 9 bases, and 18 bases lay in between. CDR1 is SQVTM, CDR2 ANQGSEA, per germline. CDR3 sequence reads: CSVANTAGGIQYF. The CDR3 nucleotides are TGCAGCGTCGCGAACACGGCGGGTGGCATTCAGTACTTC.

This chain links TRBV6-6 with TRBJ2-5; D gene ambiguous. The CDR3 runs 15 residues. V was pared by 0 bases and J by 5 bases, with 13 bases between. CDR1 is MNHNY, CDR2 SVGAGI, per germline (reference sequence). This CDR3 reads CASSYSLRPGETQYF. In nucleotides, the CDR3 is TGTGCCAGCAGTTACTCGTTGAGGCCCGGGGAGACCCAGTACTTC.

This chain links TRBV11-3 with TRBJ2-2; TRBD1 aligns across 9 bases. This CDR3 is 14 amino acids long. J gave up 3 bases and V 7 bases, and 3 bases lay outside the gene matches. The germline gives CDR1 SGHNT, CDR2 YENEEA. The CDR3 DNA sequence: TGTGCCAGCACCGGGACAGGGCACACCGGGGAGCTGTTTTTT. It encodes CASTGTGHTGELFF.

This chain joins TRBV7-2 and TRBJ1-6; maybe TRBD1 (5 bases). The CDR3 runs to 12 residues. Germline CDR1 is SGHTA and CDR2 is FQGNSA. Deletions cut 8 bases from V and 7 bases from J, with 9 bases between. In DNA, the CDR3 is TGTGCCAGCGGGGGGGGGAATTCACCCCTCCACTTT. It codes for CASGGGNSPLHF.

The chain recombines TRBV7-9 with TRBJ2-3; TRBD1 might be the D (5 bases). V lost 2 bases and J lost 5, with 11 bases in between. The germline V gene encodes CDR1 SEHNR and CDR2 FQNEAQ (reference sequence). This CDR3 comprises 14 residues. The CDR3 sequence is CASSLKGRGDTQYF. CDR3 bases: TGTGCCAGCAGCTTAAAGGGGCGAGGAGATACGCAGTATTTT.

The chain recombines TRBV2 with TRBJ2-2; 8 bases line up with TRBD1. The ends lost 5 bases at V and 3 bases at J; junction bases unmatched: 2. CDR1 is SNHLY, CDR2 FYNNEI, per germline. The CDR3 covers 14 residues. The CDR3 DNA reads TGTGCCAGCAGTCCGGACAGGGACACCGGGGAGCTGTTTTTT. As protein: CASSPDRDTGELFF.

The gene calls are TRBV7-2 and TRBJ1-1; TRBD1 might be the D (5 bases). Germline CDR1 SGHTA, CDR2 FQGNSA. Trimming removed 4 bases at V and 0 bases at J, with 9 bases between. The CDR3 totals 14 residues. The CDR3 spells CASSWGDLNTEAFF. CDR3 nucleotide sequence: TGTGCCAGCAGCTGGGGGGACTTGAACACTGAAGCTTTCTTT.

J is TRBJ2-1 and V is TRBV6-6, with a weak D call TRBD2 (6 bases). The germline CDR1 and CDR2 sequences are MNHNY and SVGAGI (reference sequence). CDR3 length equals 15 residues. Trimming left V 3 bases short and J 0 bases short, with 9 bases between. This CDR3 reads CASSYLADSYNEQFF. In nucleotides, the CDR3 is TGTGCCAGCAGTTATTTAGCGGACTCCTACAATGAGCAGTTCTTC.

The V and J genes are TRBV5-1 and TRBJ2-1, with TRBD1 as a possible D gene (5 bases). Germline CDR1 SGHRS, CDR2 YFSETQ. This CDR3 contains 16 residues. With 1 base removed from V and 0 bases from J, the gap between germline ends came to 11 bases. CDR3 region: CASSLIGDYSYNEQFF. DNA of the CDR3: TGCGCCAGCAGCTTGATAGGGGATTACTCCTACAATGAGCAGTTCTTC.

This chain uses TRBV2 with TRBJ1-1; tentative D call: TRBD1 (5 bases). There are 15 residues in the CDR3. Looked up from germline, CDR1 is SNHLY and CDR2 is FYNNEI. V was trimmed by 0 bases and J by 6 bases, leaving 14 bases between them. CDR3 amino acids: CASSEALSKGAEAFF. CDR3 DNA sequence: TGTGCCAGCAGTGAAGCTTTAAGTAAAGGGGCTGAAGCTTTCTTT. The full variable domain, completed using reference TRBV2 and TRBJ1-1, is EPEVTQTPSHQVTQMGQEVILRCVPISNHLYFYWYRQILGQKVEFLVSFYNNEISEKSEIFDDQFSVERPDGSNFTLKIRSTKLEDSAMYFCASSEALSKGAEAFFGQGTRLTVV.

Written as DNA, the CDR3 is TGTGCTACGTTCTCTTACAGGGCGGAAGAGACCCAGTACTTC. Protein product: CATFSYRAEETQYF. This chain links TRBV19 with TRBJ2-5; perhaps TRBD1 as D (6 bases). The CDR3 contains 14 residues. From germline, CDR1 is LNHDA and CDR2 SQIVND (reference sequence).

The chain combines TRBV11-2 with TRBJ2-7; D ambiguous. The CDR3 loop spans 12 amino acids. V was trimmed by 8 bases and J by 4 bases, leaving 12 bases between them. CDR1 and CDR2 from the germline V gene are SGHAT and FQNNGV. CDR3 residues: CASGPGWYEQYF. CDR3 sequence (DNA): TGTGCCAGCGGGCCTGGATGGTACGAGCAGTACTTC.